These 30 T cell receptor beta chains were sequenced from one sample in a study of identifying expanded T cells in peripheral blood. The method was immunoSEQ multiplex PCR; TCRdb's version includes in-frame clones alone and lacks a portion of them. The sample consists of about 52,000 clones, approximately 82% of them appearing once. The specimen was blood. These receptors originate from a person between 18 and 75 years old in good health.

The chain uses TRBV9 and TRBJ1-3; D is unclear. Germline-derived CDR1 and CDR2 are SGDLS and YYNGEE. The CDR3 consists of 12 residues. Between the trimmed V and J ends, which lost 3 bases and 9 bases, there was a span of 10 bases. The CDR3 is CASSGISGTIYF. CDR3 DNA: TGTGCCAGCAGCGGGATTTCGGGCACCATATATTTT.

This CDR3 is CASQGALNEKLFF. The CDR3, as DNA: TGTGCCAGTCAGGGGGCTCTTAATGAAAAACTGTTTTTT. This chain uses TRBV6-5 with TRBJ1-4, with 8 bases lining up with TRBD1. Germline assignment: CDR1 MNHEY and CDR2 SVGAGI. J was trimmed by 4 bases and V by 9 bases; bases with no gene match: 4. The CDR3 is made up of 13 amino acids.

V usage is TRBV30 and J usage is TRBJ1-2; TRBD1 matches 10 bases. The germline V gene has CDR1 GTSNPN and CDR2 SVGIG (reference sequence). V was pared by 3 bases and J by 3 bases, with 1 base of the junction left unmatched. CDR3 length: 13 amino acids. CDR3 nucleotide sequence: TGTGCCTGGAGAGGACAGGGGGACTATGGCTACACCTTC. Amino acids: CAWRGQGDYGYTF. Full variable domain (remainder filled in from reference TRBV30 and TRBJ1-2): SQTIHQWPATLVQPVGSPLSLECTVEGTSNPNLYWYRQAAGRGLQLLFYSVGIGQISSEVPQNLSASRPQDRQFILSSKKLLLSDSGFYLCAWRGQGDYGYTFGSGTRLTVV.

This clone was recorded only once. The CDR3, as DNA: TGTGCCAGTAGTATGGGGACAGGGGGTAGCGATGAGCAGTTCTTC. Its protein product is CASSMGTGGSDEQFF. The V and J genes are TRBV19 and TRBJ2-1; 11 bases agree with TRBD1. The germline V gene has CDR1 LNHDA and CDR2 SQIVND (reference sequence). Unmatched junction bases numbered 6, after V lost 3 bases and J lost 8 bases. The CDR3 runs to 15 residues.

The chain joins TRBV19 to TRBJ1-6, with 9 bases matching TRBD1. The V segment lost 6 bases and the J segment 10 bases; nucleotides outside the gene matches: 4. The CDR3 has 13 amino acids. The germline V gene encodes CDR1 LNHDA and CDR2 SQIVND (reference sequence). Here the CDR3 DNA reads TGTGCCAGTAGAGGGACAGGGTCCTCACCCCTCCACTTT. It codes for CASRGTGSSPLHF.

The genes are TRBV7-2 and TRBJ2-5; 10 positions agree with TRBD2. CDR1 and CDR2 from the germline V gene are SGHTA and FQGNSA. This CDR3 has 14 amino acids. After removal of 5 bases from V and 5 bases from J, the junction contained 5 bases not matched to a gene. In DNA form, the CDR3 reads TGTGCCAGCAGCCAGAGCGGGAGGGGCGAGACCCAGTACTTC. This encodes CASSQSGRGETQYF.

This chain's CDR3 is CASNSGAGRGETQYF. In DNA, the CDR3 is TGTGCCAGCAACTCCGGGGCAGGCCGGGGAGAGACCCAGTACTTC. The chain uses TRBV7-8 and TRBJ2-5; tentatively, D is TRBD1 or TRBD2 (5 bases each). V lost 7 bases and J 4 bases, leaving 19 bases between the germline ends. Germline CDR1 is SGHVS and CDR2 is FQNEAQ. CDR3 length: 15 residues.

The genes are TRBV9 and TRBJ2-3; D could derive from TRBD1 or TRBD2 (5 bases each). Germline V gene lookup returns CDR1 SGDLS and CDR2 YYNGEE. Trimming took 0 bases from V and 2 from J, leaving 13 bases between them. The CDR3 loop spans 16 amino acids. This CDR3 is CASSVVGVGNTDTQYF. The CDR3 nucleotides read TGTGCCAGCAGCGTAGTGGGGGTTGGGAACACAGATACGCAGTATTTT.

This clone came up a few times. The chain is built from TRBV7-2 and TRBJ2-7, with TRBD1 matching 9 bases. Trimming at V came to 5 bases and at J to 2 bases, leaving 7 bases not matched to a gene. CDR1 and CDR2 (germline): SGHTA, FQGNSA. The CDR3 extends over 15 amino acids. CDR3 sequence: CASSESGTGPYEQYF. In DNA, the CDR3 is TGTGCCAGCAGCGAGTCCGGGACAGGGCCCTACGAGCAGTACTTC.

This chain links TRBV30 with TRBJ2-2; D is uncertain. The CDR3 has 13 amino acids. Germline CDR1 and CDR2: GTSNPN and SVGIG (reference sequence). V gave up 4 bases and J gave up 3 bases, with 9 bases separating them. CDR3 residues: CAWMGRYTGELFF. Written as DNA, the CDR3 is TGTGCCTGGATGGGAAGATACACCGGGGAGCTGTTTTTT.

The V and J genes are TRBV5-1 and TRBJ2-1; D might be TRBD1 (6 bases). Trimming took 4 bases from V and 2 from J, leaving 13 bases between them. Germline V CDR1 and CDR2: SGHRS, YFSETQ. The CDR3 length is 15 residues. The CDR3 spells CASSTTGSTYNEQFF. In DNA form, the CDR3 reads TGCGCCAGCAGCACAACAGGGTCAACCTACAATGAGCAGTTCTTC.

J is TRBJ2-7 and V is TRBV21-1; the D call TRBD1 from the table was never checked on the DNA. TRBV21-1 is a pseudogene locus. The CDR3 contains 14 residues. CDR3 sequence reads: CASSETGRPYEQYF. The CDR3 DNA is TGTGCCAGCAGCGAGACAGGGAGGCCCTACGAGCAGTACTTC.

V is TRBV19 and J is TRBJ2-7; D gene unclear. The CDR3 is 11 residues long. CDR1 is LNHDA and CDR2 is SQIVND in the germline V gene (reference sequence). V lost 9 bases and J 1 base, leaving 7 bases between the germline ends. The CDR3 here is CARPSSYEQYF. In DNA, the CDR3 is TGTGCCAGACCGTCGTCCTACGAGCAGTACTTC. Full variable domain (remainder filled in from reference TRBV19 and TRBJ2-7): DGGITQSPKYLFRKEGQNVTLSCEQNLNHDAMYWYRQDPGQGLRLIYYSQIVNDFQKGDIAEGYSVSREKKESFPLTVTSAQKNPTAFYLCARPSSYEQYFGPGTRLTVT.

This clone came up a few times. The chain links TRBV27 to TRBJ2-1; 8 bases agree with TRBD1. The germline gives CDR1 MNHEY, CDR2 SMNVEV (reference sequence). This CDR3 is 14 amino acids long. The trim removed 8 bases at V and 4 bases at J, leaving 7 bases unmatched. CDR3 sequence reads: CASGQGAPYNEQFF. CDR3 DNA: TGTGCCAGCGGGCAGGGGGCGCCTTACAATGAGCAGTTCTTC.

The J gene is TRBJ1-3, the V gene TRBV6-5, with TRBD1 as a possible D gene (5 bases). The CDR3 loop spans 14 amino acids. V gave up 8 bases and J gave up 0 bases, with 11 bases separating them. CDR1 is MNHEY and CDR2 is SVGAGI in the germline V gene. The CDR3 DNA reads TGTGCCAGCCGGACATCGAACTCTGGAAACACCATATATTTT. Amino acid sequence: CASRTSNSGNTIYF.

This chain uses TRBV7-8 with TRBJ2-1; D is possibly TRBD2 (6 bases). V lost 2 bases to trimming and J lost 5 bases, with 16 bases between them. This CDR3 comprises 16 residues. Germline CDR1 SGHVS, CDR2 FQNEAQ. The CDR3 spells CASSLMSGSGDNEQFF. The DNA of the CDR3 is TGTGCCAGCAGCTTAATGAGCGGGTCTGGAGACAATGAGCAGTTCTTC.

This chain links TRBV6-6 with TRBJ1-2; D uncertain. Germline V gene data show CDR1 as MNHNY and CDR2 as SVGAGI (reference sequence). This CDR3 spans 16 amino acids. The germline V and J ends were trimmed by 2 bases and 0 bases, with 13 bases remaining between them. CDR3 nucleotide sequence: TGTGCCAGCAGTTACCCGGACGGACGCACTAACTATGGCTACACCTTC. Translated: CASSYPDGRTNYGYTF.

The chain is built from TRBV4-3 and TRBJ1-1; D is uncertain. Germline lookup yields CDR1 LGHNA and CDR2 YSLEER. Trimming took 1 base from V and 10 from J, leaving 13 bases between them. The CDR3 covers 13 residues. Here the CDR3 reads CASSQVSGLIAFF. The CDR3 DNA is TGCGCCAGCAGCCAAGTATCAGGATTGATAGCTTTCTTT.

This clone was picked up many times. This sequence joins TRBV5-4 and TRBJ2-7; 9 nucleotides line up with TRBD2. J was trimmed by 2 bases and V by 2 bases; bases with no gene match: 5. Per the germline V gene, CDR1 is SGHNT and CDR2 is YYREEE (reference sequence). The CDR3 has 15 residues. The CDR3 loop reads CASSFRASGTYEQYF. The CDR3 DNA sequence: TGTGCCAGCAGCTTTCGGGCTAGCGGGACCTACGAGCAGTACTTC.

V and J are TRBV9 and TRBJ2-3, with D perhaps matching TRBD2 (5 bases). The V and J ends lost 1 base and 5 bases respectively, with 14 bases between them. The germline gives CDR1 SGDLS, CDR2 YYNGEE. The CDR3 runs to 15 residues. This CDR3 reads CASSVRGLYQDTQYF. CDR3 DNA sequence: TGTGCCAGCAGCGTACGAGGACTGTATCAAGATACGCAGTATTTT.

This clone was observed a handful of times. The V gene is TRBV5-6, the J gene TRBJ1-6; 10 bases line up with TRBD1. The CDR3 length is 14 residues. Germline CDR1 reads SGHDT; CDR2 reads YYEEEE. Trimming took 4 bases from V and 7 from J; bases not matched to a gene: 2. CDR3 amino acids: CASSPGQGNSPLHF. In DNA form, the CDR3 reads TGTGCCAGCAGCCCGGGACAGGGGAATTCACCCCTCCACTTT.

The CDR3 DNA follows: TGTGCCAGCTCACCACAGGGCGCAAAGTCACCCCTCCACTTT. The encoded protein is CASSPQGAKSPLHF. The rearrangement uses TRBV18 and TRBJ1-6; D is undetermined. V was clipped by 1 base and J by 10 bases, with 11 bases between them. The CDR3 runs to 14 residues. From germline, CDR1 is KGHSH and CDR2 LQKENI.

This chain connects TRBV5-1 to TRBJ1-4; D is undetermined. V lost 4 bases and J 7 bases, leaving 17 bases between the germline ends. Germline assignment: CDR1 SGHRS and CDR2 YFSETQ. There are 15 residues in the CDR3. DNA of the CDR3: TGCGCCAGCAGCCCGGACCCGTTTGTGAGTGAAAAACTGTTTTTT. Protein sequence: CASSPDPFVSEKLFF.

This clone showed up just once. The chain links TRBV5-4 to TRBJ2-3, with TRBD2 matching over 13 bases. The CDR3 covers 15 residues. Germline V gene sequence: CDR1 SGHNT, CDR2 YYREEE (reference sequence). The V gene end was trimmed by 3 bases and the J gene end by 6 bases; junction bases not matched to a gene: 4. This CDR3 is CASSSLAGGMDTQYF. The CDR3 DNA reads TGTGCCAGCAGCTCACTAGCGGGAGGGATGGATACGCAGTATTTT.

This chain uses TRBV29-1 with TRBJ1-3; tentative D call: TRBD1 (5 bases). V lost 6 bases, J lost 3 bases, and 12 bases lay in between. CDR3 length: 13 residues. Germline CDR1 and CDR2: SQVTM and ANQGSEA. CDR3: CSVARTLGNTIYF. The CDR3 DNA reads TGCAGCGTCGCCCGGACACTTGGAAACACCATATATTTT.

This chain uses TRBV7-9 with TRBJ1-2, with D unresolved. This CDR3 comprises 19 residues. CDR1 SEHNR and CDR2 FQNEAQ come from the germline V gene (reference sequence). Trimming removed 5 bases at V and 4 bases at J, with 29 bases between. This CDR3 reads CASSPKARAFNVAGYGYTF. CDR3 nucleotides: TGTGCCAGCAGCCCAAAAGCCCGAGCCTTCAACGTGGCGGGCTATGGCTACACCTTC.

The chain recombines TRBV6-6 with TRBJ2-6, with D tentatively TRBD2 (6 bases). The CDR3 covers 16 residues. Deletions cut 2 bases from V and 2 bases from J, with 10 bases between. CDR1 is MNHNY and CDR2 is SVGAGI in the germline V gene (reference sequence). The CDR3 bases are TGTGCCAGCAGTTACGATTGGGGGGCTGGGGCCAACGTCCTGACTTTC. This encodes CASSYDWGAGANVLTF.

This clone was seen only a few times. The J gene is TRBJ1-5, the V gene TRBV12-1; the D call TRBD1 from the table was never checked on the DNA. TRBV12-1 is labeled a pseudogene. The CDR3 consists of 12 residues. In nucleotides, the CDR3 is TGTGCCGGGCACAGGGTTGAGCAGCCCCAGCATTTT. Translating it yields CAGHRVEQPQHF.

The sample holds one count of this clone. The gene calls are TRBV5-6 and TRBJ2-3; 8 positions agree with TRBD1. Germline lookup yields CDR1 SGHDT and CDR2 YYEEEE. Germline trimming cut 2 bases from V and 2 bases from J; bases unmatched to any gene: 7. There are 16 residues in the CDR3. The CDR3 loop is CASSFLRTGYTDTQYF. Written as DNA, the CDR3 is TGTGCCAGCAGCTTTTTAAGGACAGGGTACACAGATACGCAGTATTTT.

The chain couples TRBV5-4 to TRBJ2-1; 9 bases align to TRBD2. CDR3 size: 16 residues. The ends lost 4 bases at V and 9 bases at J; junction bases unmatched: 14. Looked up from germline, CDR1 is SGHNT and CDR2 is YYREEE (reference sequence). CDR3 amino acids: CASSRARSGSRGEQFF. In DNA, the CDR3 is TGTGCCAGCAGCCGCGCTCGTAGCGGGAGTCGGGGTGAGCAGTTCTTC.